A single sample is the source of the 24 T cell receptor beta chains below, sequenced in a study of siplizumab effects on memory and regulatory T cells. The table came from immunoSEQ multiplex PCR; TCRdb's copy has only in-frame clones and leaves some out. The sample yields tens of thousands of clones, roughly 88% seen once. The sample taken for sequencing was Tregs sorted from blood. The receptors here all came from a human donor in good health.

CDR3 in amino acids: CASGTGGNQPQHF. The DNA for the CDR3 is TGTGCCAGCGGGACAGGGGGCAATCAGCCCCAGCATTTT. The chain links TRBV7-2 to TRBJ1-5; 10 positions match TRBD1. This CDR3 region has 13 residues. The V segment lost 8 bases and the J segment 2 bases; nucleotides outside the gene matches: 0. Germline V gene data show CDR1 as SGHTA and CDR2 as FQGNSA.

The gene calls are TRBV5-1 and TRBJ2-3; 11 bases align to TRBD2. The CDR3 has 15 amino acids. Germline trimming cut 5 bases from V and 7 bases from J; bases unmatched to any gene: 9. CDR1 is SGHRS, CDR2 YFSETQ, per germline. CDR3 sequence: CASREGLAVANTQYF. The CDR3 bases are TGCGCCAGCAGGGAGGGACTAGCGGTCGCTAATACGCAGTATTTT.

The gene calls are TRBV11-3 and TRBJ2-7; D is perhaps TRBD1 (5 bases). Trimming cost V 5 bases and J 0 bases, with 17 bases left between them. CDR3 length equals 16 residues. Germline CDR1 SGHNT, CDR2 YENEEA. Here the CDR3 reads CASSQSAGPLSYEQYF. CDR3 in DNA: TGTGCCAGCAGCCAATCAGCAGGGCCCCTCTCCTACGAGCAGTACTTC.

This chain connects TRBV6-5 to TRBJ2-7; D is possibly TRBD1 (6 bases). Germline V gives CDR1 MNHEY, CDR2 SVGAGI. Trimming pared 3 bases from V and 2 bases from J, leaving 11 bases between. The CDR3 contains 14 residues. CDR3 sequence: CASSYLPGAYEQYF. CDR3 DNA sequence: TGTGCCAGCAGTTATTTGCCAGGGGCCTACGAGCAGTACTTC.

V usage is TRBV19 and J usage is TRBJ1-5; D remains ambiguous. CDR1 LNHDA and CDR2 SQIVND come from the germline V gene (reference sequence). The CDR3 runs to 15 residues. V was pared by 6 bases and J by 4 bases, with 16 bases between. This CDR3 reads CASRPRDLGNQPQHF. The CDR3 DNA reads as TGTGCCAGTAGACCACGGGATCTTGGAAATCAGCCCCAGCATTTT.

The genes are TRBV28 and TRBJ2-7; 12 bases are shared with TRBD2. Germline CDR1 reads MDHEN; CDR2 reads SYDVKM. This CDR3 has 15 residues. V lost 2 bases and J lost 4; bases outside the gene matches: 3. DNA for the CDR3: TGTGCCAGCAGTTTACTAGCGGGAGGGTCATACGAGCAGTACTTC. Translating gives CASSLLAGGSYEQYF.

The genes are TRBV5-1 and TRBJ2-1; the match to TRBD2 covers 13 bases. CDR3 length equals 16 residues. The V gene's germline CDR1 is SGHRS and CDR2 YFSETQ. The J segment lost 10 bases and the V segment lost 3 bases, leaving 10 bases of the junction unmatched. The CDR3 nucleotides are TGCGCCAGCAGCTGGGGACTAGCGGGAAGGGCGGGGGAGCAGTTCTTC. Its translation: CASSWGLAGRAGEQFF.

V and J are TRBV4-1 and TRBJ2-1, with D possibly matching TRBD1 (8 bases). The ends were cut back, 4 bases at V and 3 bases at J, with 28 bases in the middle. Germline V gene sequence: CDR1 MGHRA, CDR2 YSYEKL. This CDR3 has 20 amino acids. The CDR3 here is CASSRTGSPLGLAVYNEQFF. In DNA, the CDR3 is TGCGCCAGCAGCCGGACAGGGTCCCCTTTGGGTCTAGCGGTCTACAATGAGCAGTTCTTC.

The CDR3 loop reads CASSSTAGATEAFF. In DNA form, the CDR3 reads TGTGCCAGCTCATCAACGGCGGGGGCGACTGAAGCTTTCTTT. V gene TRBV18 combines with J gene TRBJ1-1, with a possible D match to TRBD1 (6 bases). The CDR3 is made up of 14 amino acids. Germline CDR1 KGHSH, CDR2 LQKENI. V dropped 5 bases and J dropped 5 bases, with 15 bases sitting between them.

The chain is built from TRBV19 and TRBJ2-7, with TRBD2 matching over 11 bases. This CDR3 contains 16 residues. Losses at the gene ends were 4 bases for V and 5 bases for J; bases not matched to a gene: 10. The germline gives CDR1 LNHDA, CDR2 SQIVND (reference sequence). CDR3 nucleotides: TGTGCCAGTAGTAAACTAGCGGGAGAGGGGTCCCACGAGCAGTACTTC. As protein: CASSKLAGEGSHEQYF.

The gene calls are TRBV7-2 and TRBJ2-3, with a weak D call TRBD1 (7 bases). V lost 5 bases, J lost 4 bases, and 19 bases lay in between. The CDR3 is made up of 16 amino acids. Germline loops: CDR1 SGHTA, CDR2 FQGNSA. CDR3 sequence: CASSPQGGRRADTQYF. In DNA, the CDR3 is TGTGCCAGCAGCCCCCAGGGGGGCAGACGGGCAGATACGCAGTATTTT.

The chain joins TRBV5-1 to TRBJ1-1, with TRBD1 identical over 9 bases. CDR3 size: 15 residues. CDR1 SGHRS and CDR2 YFSETQ come from the germline V gene. V lost 4 bases, J lost 6 bases, and 10 bases stayed unmatched. CDR3 protein: CASSRMGQGIAEAFF. CDR3 bases: TGCGCCAGCAGCCGGATGGGACAGGGTATCGCTGAAGCTTTCTTT. The full variable domain, rest sourced from reference TRBV5-1 and TRBJ1-1, is KAGVTQTPRYLIKTRGQQVTLSCSPISGHRSVSWYQQTPGQGLQFLFEYFSETQRNKGNFPGRFSGRQFSNSRSEMNVSTLELGDSALYLCASSRMGQGIAEAFFGQGTRLTVV.

The V and J genes are TRBV4-1 and TRBJ2-7; 8 bases match TRBD1. V lost 4 bases, J lost 5 bases, and 7 bases stayed unmatched. Per the germline V gene, CDR1 is MGHRA and CDR2 is YSYEKL. This CDR3 spans 14 amino acids. This CDR3 is CASSLGDRGHEQYF. The CDR3 DNA follows: TGCGCCAGCAGCCTAGGTGACAGGGGTCACGAGCAGTACTTC.

The chain employs TRBV7-4 and TRBJ1-3; no firm D call. This CDR3 region has 16 residues. Trimming left V 2 bases short and J 0 bases short, with 11 bases between. Germline CDR1 SGHVT, CDR2 SQSDAQ. CDR3 protein: CASSLPVGSSGNTIYF. In nucleotides, the CDR3 is TGTGCCAGCAGCTTACCGGTCGGTAGCTCTGGAAACACCATATATTTT.

The rearrangement links TRBV27 to TRBJ2-3, with TRBD2 identical over 15 bases. The V gene's germline CDR1 is MNHEY and CDR2 SMNVEV (reference sequence). The CDR3 loop spans 18 amino acids. V was pared by 4 bases and J by 4 bases, with 9 bases of the junction left unmatched. The CDR3 protein is CASSSNPGLAGGADTQYF. The CDR3 coding sequence is TGTGCCAGCAGTTCGAACCCCGGACTAGCGGGAGGGGCAGATACGCAGTATTTT.

V is TRBV7-6 and J is TRBJ2-5, with D hard to call. The CDR3 covers 15 residues. The germline V gene has CDR1 SGHVS and CDR2 FNYEAQ. V gave up 5 bases and J gave up 5 bases, with 18 bases separating them. The CDR3 DNA sequence: TGTGCCAGCAGCCCTCAAGCCCCGGTCAAGGAGACCCAGTACTTC. As protein: CASSPQAPVKETQYF.

This clone was seen a handful of times. In DNA form, the CDR3 reads TGTGCCAGCAGTTTGACAGCCAATGAGCAGTTCTTC. Translating it yields CASSLTANEQFF. This chain links TRBV28 with TRBJ2-1; a possible D gene is TRBD1 (5 bases). CDR3 length equals 12 residues. Germline lookup yields CDR1 MDHEN and CDR2 SYDVKM. Trimming took 3 bases from V and 6 from J, leaving 6 bases between them.

This clone ranks as medium-sized (0.01 to 0.1%). The chain combines TRBV5-8 with TRBJ2-7, with TRBD1 matching 7 bases. The V segment lost 2 bases and the J segment 3 bases; nucleotides outside the gene matches: 2. This CDR3 region has 13 residues. CDR1 and CDR2 from the germline V gene are SGHTS and YDEGEE. CDR3 protein: CASSFRQGYEQYF. CDR3 nucleotide sequence: TGTGCCAGCAGCTTTCGACAGGGCTACGAGCAGTACTTC.

V and J are TRBV5-8 and TRBJ2-5; tentative D call: TRBD2 (6 bases). V was pared by 5 bases and J by 2 bases, with 10 bases between. CDR1 is SGHTS and CDR2 is YDEGEE in the germline V gene. The CDR3 consists of 13 residues. The chain's CDR3 is CASRSRGQETQYF. As DNA, the CDR3 is TGTGCCAGCAGGTCCCGGGGGCAAGAGACCCAGTACTTC.

J is TRBJ1-2 and V is TRBV29-1; D is perhaps TRBD1 (5 bases). CDR1 is SQVTM, CDR2 ANQGSEA, per germline. The CDR3 loop spans 15 amino acids. Deletions cut 1 base from V and 0 bases from J, with 12 bases between. CDR3 sequence (DNA): TGCAGCGTTGAAGCAGGGCACCTTACTAACTATGGCTACACCTTC. It codes for CSVEAGHLTNYGYTF.

The gene calls are TRBV6-1 and TRBJ2-2; TRBD1 matches at 7 bases. The CDR3 contains 15 residues. Per germline, CDR1 MNHNS and CDR2 SASEGT. The V segment lost 9 bases and the J segment 0 bases; nucleotides outside the gene matches: 7. CDR3 nucleotide sequence: TGTGCCAGTCGTTGGGACAGTTCGAACACCGGGGAGCTGTTTTTT. This sequence encodes CASRWDSSNTGELFF.

This clone is labeled as medium-sized. The chain employs TRBV28 and TRBJ1-2, with D possibly matching TRBD1 (5 bases). From germline, CDR1 is MDHEN and CDR2 SYDVKM. The ends were cut back, 2 bases at V and 5 bases at J, with 18 bases in the middle. The CDR3 length is 16 residues. DNA for the CDR3: TGTGCCAGCAGTTTACTCGAGACAGCGCTACCGTATGGCTACACCTTC. Protein product: CASSLLETALPYGYTF.

This sequence joins TRBV5-4 and TRBJ2-2, with unresolved D. Trimming stripped 4 bases from V and 2 bases from J, with 12 bases between. The CDR3 extends over 15 amino acids. Per germline, CDR1 SGHNT and CDR2 YYREEE (reference sequence). In DNA form, the CDR3 reads TGTGCCAGCAGCAGAGGTGGCCAAAACACCGGGGAGCTGTTTTTT. It encodes CASSRGGQNTGELFF.

The genes are TRBV4-1 and TRBJ1-3, with unresolved D. The CDR3 covers 16 residues. V was cut by 1 base and J by 0 bases, with 10 bases left in between. The germline CDR1 and CDR2 sequences are MGHRA and YSYEKL. CDR3: CASSQVGSLSGNTIYF. CDR3 sequence (DNA): TGCGCCAGCAGCCAAGTTGGGTCCCTCTCTGGAAACACCATATATTTT.